This TCR beta chain was sequenced during a study of post-analysis software for immune sequencing data. For the study at large: Disease courses included relapsing-remitting, secondary progressive and progressive-relapsing multiple sclerosis.

Comment on this clonotype: The antigen remains undetermined.

Broader study findings: Five TRBV segments were significantly more frequent in patients than in controls. TRBV5-6, TRBV5-1 and TRBV20-1 were among these segments.

Tagging with unique molecular identifiers was a feature of the TCR beta cDNA libraries. TCRdb processed the PCR reads anew with MiXCR; each CDR3 protein has one entry. The sample includes more than 500,000 distinct CDR3 sequences, approximately 34% seen only once; the top ten take around 6%. Trimming removed 2 bases from V and 4 bases from J, with 18 bases in between. In germline, CDR1 is SGHVS, CDR2 FNYEAQ. The length of the CDR3 is 17 residues. The chain couples TRBV7-6 to TRBJ2-1; D not certain. The TCR originated in a girl between 2 and 17 years old with multiple sclerosis. Sequencing was done on a sample of blood. In DNA, the CDR3 is TGTGCCAGCAGCTTAATTGGGTCTCATCTTGAATACAATGAGCAGTTCTTC. This encodes CASSLIGSHLEYNEQFF. The whole variable domain, filled in from reference TRBV7-6 and TRBJ2-1, reads GAGVSQSPRYKVTKRGQDVALRCDPISGHVSLYWYRQALGQGPEFLTYFNYEAQQDKSGLPNDRFSAERPEGSISTLTIQRTEQRDSAMYRCASSLIGSHLEYNEQFFGPGTRLTVL.